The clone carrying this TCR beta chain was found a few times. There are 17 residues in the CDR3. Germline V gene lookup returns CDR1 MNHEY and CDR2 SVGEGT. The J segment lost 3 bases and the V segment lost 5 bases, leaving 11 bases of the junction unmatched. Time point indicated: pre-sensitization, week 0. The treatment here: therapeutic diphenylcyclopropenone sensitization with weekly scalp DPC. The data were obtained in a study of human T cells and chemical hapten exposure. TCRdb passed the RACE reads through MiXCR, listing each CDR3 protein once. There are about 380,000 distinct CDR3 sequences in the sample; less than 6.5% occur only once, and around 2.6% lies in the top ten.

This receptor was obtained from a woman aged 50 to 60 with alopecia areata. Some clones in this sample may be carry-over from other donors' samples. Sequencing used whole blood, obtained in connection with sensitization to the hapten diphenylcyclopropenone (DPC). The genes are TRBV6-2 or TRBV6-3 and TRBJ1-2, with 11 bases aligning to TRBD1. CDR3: CASSPPGQGVFYYGYTF. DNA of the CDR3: TGTGCCAGCAGTCCGCCGGGACAGGGGGTCTTTTACTATGGCTACACCTTC.